This T cell receptor (beta chain) was retrieved from a study of blood T cells in healthy people across ages. At least ten counts were recorded for this clonotype. Antigen specificity is unknown. Then a second PCR, running roughly 7 to 12 cycles, was carried out with a sample-barcoded 5' primer and a J-beta primer mix. CDR3-containing paired-end reads numbering at least 2.5 million came from each sample. TCRdb itself ran the 5' RACE reads through MiXCR, one entry per CDR3 protein. The sample has about 570,000 distinct CDR3 sequences, approximately 27% seen once. V lost 5 bases and J 2 bases, leaving 21 bases between the germline ends. Germline V gene sequence: CDR1 SGHTA, CDR2 FQGNSA. This CDR3 spans 17 amino acids. Notes on the study in general: Roughly linear age-related decline in beta diversity appeared, significant by age about 40. Naive CD4+ cells and diversity were both higher in long-lived donors than in aged donors.

V gene TRBV7-2 combines with J gene TRBJ1-2, with unresolved D. The sample taken for sequencing was blood. The TCR was taken from a woman between 65 and 79 years old in good health. CDR3 sequence (DNA): TGTGCCAGCAGCCCCGATGCGGGGAGAGGACGAAACTATGGCTACACCTTC. Protein product: CASSPDAGRGRNYGYTF.